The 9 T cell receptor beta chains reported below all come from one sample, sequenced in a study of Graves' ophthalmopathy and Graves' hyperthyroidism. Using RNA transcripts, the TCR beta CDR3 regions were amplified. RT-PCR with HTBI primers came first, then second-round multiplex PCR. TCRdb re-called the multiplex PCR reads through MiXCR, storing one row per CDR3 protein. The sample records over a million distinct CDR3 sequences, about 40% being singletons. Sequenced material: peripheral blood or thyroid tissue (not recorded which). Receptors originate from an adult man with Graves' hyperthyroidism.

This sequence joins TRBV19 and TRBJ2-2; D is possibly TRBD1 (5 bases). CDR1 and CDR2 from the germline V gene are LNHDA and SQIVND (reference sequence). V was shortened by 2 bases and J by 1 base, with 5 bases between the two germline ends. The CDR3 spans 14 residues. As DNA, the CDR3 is TGTGCCAGTAGTATACAGGGGAACACCGGGGAGCTGTTTTTT. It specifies CASSIQGNTGELFF.

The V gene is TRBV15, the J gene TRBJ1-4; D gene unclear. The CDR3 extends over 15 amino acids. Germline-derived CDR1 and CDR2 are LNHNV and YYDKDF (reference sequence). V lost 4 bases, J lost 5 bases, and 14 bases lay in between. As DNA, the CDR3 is TGTGCCACCAGCACCTCCTCGGCCGGGAATGAAAAACTGTTTTTT. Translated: CATSTSSAGNEKLFF.

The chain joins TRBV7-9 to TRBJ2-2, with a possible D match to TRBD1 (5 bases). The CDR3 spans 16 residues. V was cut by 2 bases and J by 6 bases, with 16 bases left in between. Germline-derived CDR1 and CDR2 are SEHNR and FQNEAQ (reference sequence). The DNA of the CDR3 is TGTGCCAGCAGCTTACCCGTGCAGGGCGTTCCCGGGGAGCTGTTTTTT. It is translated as CASSLPVQGVPGELFF. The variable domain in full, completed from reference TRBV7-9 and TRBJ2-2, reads DTGVSQNPRHKITKRGQNVTFRCDPISEHNRLYWYRQTLGQGPEFLTYFQNEAQLEKSRLLSDRFSAERPKGSFSTLEIQRTEQGDSAMYLCASSLPVQGVPGELFFGEGSRLTVL.

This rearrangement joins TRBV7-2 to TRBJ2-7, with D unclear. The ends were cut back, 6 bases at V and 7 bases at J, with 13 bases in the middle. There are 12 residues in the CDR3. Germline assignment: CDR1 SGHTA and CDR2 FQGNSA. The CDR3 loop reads CASSPQWAEQYF. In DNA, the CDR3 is TGTGCCAGCAGTCCACAGTGGGCGGAGCAGTACTTC.

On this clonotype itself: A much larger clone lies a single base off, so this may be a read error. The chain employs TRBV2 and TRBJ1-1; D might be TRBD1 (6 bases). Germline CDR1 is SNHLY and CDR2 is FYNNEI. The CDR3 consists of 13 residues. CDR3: CAINTGPNTEASF. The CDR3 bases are TGTGCCATTAATACAGGGCCGAACACTGAAGCTTCCTTT. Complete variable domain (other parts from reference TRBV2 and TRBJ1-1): EPEVTQTPSHQVTQMGQEVILRCVPISNHLYFYWYRQILGQKVEFLVSFYNNEISEKSEIFDDQFSVERPDGSNFTLKIRSTKLEDSAMYFCAINTGPNTEASFGQGTRLTVV.

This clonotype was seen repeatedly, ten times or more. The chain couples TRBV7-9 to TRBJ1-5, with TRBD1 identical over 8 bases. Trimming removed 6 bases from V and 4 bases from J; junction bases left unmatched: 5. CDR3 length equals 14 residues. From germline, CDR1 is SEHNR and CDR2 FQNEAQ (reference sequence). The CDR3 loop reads CASRPQGANQPQHF. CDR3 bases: TGTGCCAGCAGGCCTCAGGGGGCGAATCAGCCCCAGCATTTT.

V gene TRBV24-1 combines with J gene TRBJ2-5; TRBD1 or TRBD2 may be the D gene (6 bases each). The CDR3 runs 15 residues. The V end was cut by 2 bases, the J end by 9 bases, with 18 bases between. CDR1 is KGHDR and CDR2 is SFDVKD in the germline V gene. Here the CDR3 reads CATSDSRRGTGPQYF. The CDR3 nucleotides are TGTGCCACCAGTGATTCGAGGAGGGGGACCGGGCCCCAGTACTTC.

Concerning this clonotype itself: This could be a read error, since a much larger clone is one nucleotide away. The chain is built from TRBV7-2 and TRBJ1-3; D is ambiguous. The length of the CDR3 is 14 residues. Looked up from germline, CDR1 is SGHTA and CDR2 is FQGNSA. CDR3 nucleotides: TGTGCCAGCAGCTATGAAAACTCTGGAAGCACCATATATTTT. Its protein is CASSYENSGSTIYF.

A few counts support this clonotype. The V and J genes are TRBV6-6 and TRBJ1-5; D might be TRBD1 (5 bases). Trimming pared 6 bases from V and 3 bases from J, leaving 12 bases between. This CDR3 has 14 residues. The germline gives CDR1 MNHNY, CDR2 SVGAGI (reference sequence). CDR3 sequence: CASSPGPHNQPQHF. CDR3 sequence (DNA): TGTGCCAGCAGCCCAGGGCCTCACAATCAGCCCCAGCATTTT.